Shown below are 5 T cell receptor beta chains from a single sample sequenced in a study of blood T cell repertoires in COVID-19. The method was immunoSEQ multiplex PCR; TCRdb's version includes in-frame clones alone and lacks a portion of them. The sample shows about 140,000 clones, approximately 90% of them seen only once. The specimen sequenced was peripheral blood. Every receptor here comes from a woman in her sixties with active COVID-19.

The chain couples TRBV7-3 to TRBJ2-2; 7 positions match TRBD2. After removal of 8 bases from V and 4 bases from J, the junction contained 7 bases not matched to a gene. CDR3 size: 14 residues. Germline V gives CDR1 SGHTA, CDR2 FQGTGA. CDR3: CASSFGGSTGELFF. For the CDR3, the DNA is TGTGCCAGCTCTTTCGGGGGGAGCACCGGGGAGCTGTTTTTT. The full variable domain, completed using reference TRBV7-3 and TRBJ2-2, is GAGVSQTPSNKVTEKGKYVELRCDPISGHTALYWYRQSLGQGPEFLIYFQGTGAADDSGLPNDRFFAVRPEGSVSTLKIQRTERGDSAVYLCASSFGGSTGELFFGEGSRLTVL.

The CDR3 loop is CASSLYAGTGELFF. CDR3 DNA: TGTGCCAGCAGTTTATATGCAGGGACCGGGGAGCTGTTTTTT. This rearrangement joins TRBV28 to TRBJ2-2; D is possibly TRBD1 (5 bases). Per the germline V gene, CDR1 is MDHEN and CDR2 is SYDVKM. The V end was cut by 1 base, the J end by 5 bases, with 8 bases between. CDR3 length: 14 amino acids. The full variable domain, its missing parts supplied by reference TRBV28 and TRBJ2-2, is DVKVTQSSRYLVKRTGEKVFLECVQDMDHENMFWYRQDPGLGLRLIYFSYDVKMKEKGDIPEGYSVSREKKERFSLILESASTNQTSMYLCASSLYAGTGELFFGEGSRLTVL.

The V call is TRBV6-2 or TRBV6-3, the J call TRBJ1-6; 7 bases line up with TRBD1. Germline V lookup: CDR1 MNHEY, CDR2 SVGEGT. This CDR3 has 14 amino acids. Trimming cost V 4 bases and J 10 bases; bases outside gene matches: 7. CDR3 amino acids: CASSLTGKGSPLHF. CDR3 DNA sequence: TGTGCCAGCAGTTTGACAGGGAAGGGGTCACCCCTCCACTTT.

The CDR3 DNA reads as TGTGCTAGTGGCCTTAGGGGCACCGGGGAGCTGTTTTTT. This gives the protein CASGLRGTGELFF. This sequence joins TRBV12-5 and TRBJ2-2; D might be TRBD1 (5 bases). Looked up from germline, CDR1 is LGHNT and CDR2 is FRNRAP. This CDR3 contains 13 residues. Trimming stripped 6 bases from V and 4 bases from J, with 9 bases between.

The V call is TRBV24-1, the J call TRBJ1-4; D gene ambiguous. V was shortened by 5 bases and J by 8 bases, with 14 bases between the two germline ends. The CDR3 totals 14 residues. CDR1 is KGHDR and CDR2 is SFDVKD in the germline V gene. The CDR3 loop is CATSAPGRGEKLFF. Here the CDR3 DNA reads TGTGCCACCAGTGCCCCGGGTCGAGGCGAAAAACTGTTTTTT.